The clone carrying this T cell receptor beta chain has a handful of counts. Antigen: not known. CDR1 is SGHVS, CDR2 FQNEAQ, per germline. The CDR3 loop spans 16 amino acids. V was pared by 0 bases and J by 3 bases, with 15 bases between. Stated treatment: oral pan-JAK inhibitor, 5-10 mg twice daily. The data belong to a study of CD8+ T cells in alopecia areata. Study-level background: The share of scalp area affected provided the severity score for treated patients. Study-level points and caveats: Across lesional scalp, and particularly alopecia totalis/universalis, clonality surpassed that of normal scalp. Relative to mice, TCR sharing across patients was less clear, a difference possibly HLA-related.

Sequencing templates came from extracted RNA that was reverse transcribed into cDNA. The protocol was immunoSEQ multiplex PCR, while the TCRdb copy is restricted to in-frame clones and leaves out a portion. The table has around 120,000 clones, 61% seen once; the top ten hold 5.7%. The J gene is TRBJ2-7, the V gene TRBV7-8; D possibly matches TRBD1 or TRBD2 (5 bases each). Source: CD4+ T cells sorted from blood, taken at week 4, from a patient treated with tofacitinib. The receptor was derived from a human donor with alopecia areata. CDR3 amino acids: CASSLARPRDGYEQYF. Here the CDR3 DNA reads TGTGCCAGCAGCTTAGCGAGACCCCGGGACGGCTACGAGCAGTACTTC.